This TCR beta chain came from a study of OX40 agonist ivuxolimab in advanced cancers. Overall study results and limits: Clonal expansion in partial responders at 0.1-3.0 mg/kg ranked among the lowest. At 0.1 to 3.0 mg/kg, clonal expansion of CD4+ and CD8+ blood T cells had occurred by week 6. Expanded peripheral T cell antigen specificity was not determined.

The data were produced by immunoSEQ multiplex PCR, yet TCRdb's version contains in-frame clones alone and is incomplete. This sample has about 100,000 clones; roughly nine tenths occur once, and the top ten carry under 0.4%. With autoimmune disease history or systemic immunosuppression, patients were excluded. Turning to this clone: Its antigen is currently unknown.

Trimming shortened V by 5 bases and J by 2 bases, and 15 bases separated the two germline ends. The germline V gene has CDR1 MDHEN and CDR2 SYDVKM. CDR3 size: 15 residues. The source material was CD4+ or CD8+ T cells sorted from blood, sampled in a trial of the OX40 agonist ivuxolimab. The rearrangement joins TRBV28 to TRBJ1-1, with D possibly TRBD1 on 5 matching bases. This clonotype was obtained from an adult with an advanced solid tumor such as melanoma, head and neck, liver or kidney cancer. The CDR3 sequence: CASSNWGGVNTEAFF. CDR3 nucleotides: TGTGCCAGCAGTAACTGGGGGGGAGTCAACACTGAAGCTTTCTTT.